This T cell receptor (beta chain) was observed in a study of blood T cells in healthy people across ages. With a J-beta primer mix and a sample-barcoded 5' primer, a second PCR ran about 7 to 12 cycles. The authors tagged each cDNA molecule using a template-switch adaptor with 12 random nucleotides. TCRdb analysed the 5' RACE reads with MiXCR anew, one entry per CDR3 protein. The sample carries hundreds of thousands of distinct CDR3 sequences, more than 55% recorded once. The authors drew about 9.9 milliliters of peripheral blood from each donor. V trimming: 4 bases; J trimming: 3 bases; junction bases outside the gene matches: 11. The CDR3 has 16 amino acids. CDR1 is LGHNA, CDR2 YNFKEQ, per germline. This clonotype turned up a few times.

This receptor was identified in a man aged 35 to 55 in good health. Sequenced input: blood. The V gene is TRBV4-2, the J gene TRBJ2-7; 8 bases match TRBD1. In DNA, the CDR3 is TGTGCCAGCAGCCTTCAGGACAGGGTTGTGGTCTACGAGCAGTACTTC. Translating it yields CASSLQDRVVVYEQYF.